This entry concerns a single T cell receptor beta chain. Its antigen is as yet unknown. This PCR relied on a set of 60 Vbeta primers and 13 Jbeta primers. TCRdb's copy holds only in-frame clones and misses some; the assay was immunoSEQ multiplex PCR. The profile shows 100,000 to 150,000 clones, over 60% of them singletons. The record originates from a study of cytomegalovirus exposure and HLA in healthy donors. Across the study: Of several hundred genotyped donors, 81% grouped in the Caucasian-associated ancestry cluster.

General study results and limits: Most sequenced TCRs were rare (though some public TCRs occurred in many donors).

CDR1 and CDR2 from the germline V gene are MDHEN and SYDVKM. J lost 8 bases, V lost 5 bases, and 8 bases had no gene match. The CDR3 length is 15 residues. The origin of this receptor is a woman aged 40-49 years in good health and CMV-seropositive. The sequenced sample was PBMCs. The chain links TRBV28 to TRBJ1-4, with TRBD1 matching 10 bases. CDR3 amino acids: CASSPAGTGEEKLFF. CDR3 nucleotide sequence: TGTGCCAGCAGTCCCGCCGGGACAGGGGAGGAAAAACTGTTTTTT.